These 7 T cell receptor beta chains originate from one sample sequenced in a study of shared clonotypes between healthy human individuals. Measured with immunoSEQ multiplex PCR; TCRdb has only the in-frame clones, and not every one. The table lists about 1.1 million clones, roughly 80% of them singletons. Sequenced input: memory CD4+ T cells from PBMCs. Noted subset: CD45RA-negative fraction. These receptors were obtained from a man younger than 35 in good health. Some clones in this sample may be carry-over from other donors' samples.

The chain is built from TRBV2 and TRBJ2-2, with D possibly matching TRBD2 (6 bases). Trimming removed 4 bases at V and 6 bases at J, with 12 bases between. Germline V lookup: CDR1 SNHLY, CDR2 FYNNEI. This CDR3 has 14 amino acids. Written as DNA, the CDR3 is TGTGCCAGCAGTGTAGGAGGGAGTGCCGGGGAGCTGTTTTTT. Translating it yields CASSVGGSAGELFF.

The chain recombines TRBV5-1 with TRBJ2-3; no clear D. There are 14 residues in the CDR3. From germline, CDR1 is SGHRS and CDR2 YFSETQ. V shed 0 bases and J shed 4 bases, with 9 bases lying between them. CDR3 in DNA: TGCGCCAGCAGCTTGGCTCCGGGTTCAGATACGCAGTATTTT. It encodes CASSLAPGSDTQYF.

This clone has ten or more counts. V usage is TRBV5-3 and J usage is TRBJ2-1; weak D call: TRBD2 (5 bases). TRBV5-3 is annotated as an ORF whose role is uncertain. The V gene lost 2 bases and the J gene lost 0 bases, with 21 bases spanning the gap. The CDR3 contains 19 residues. CDR3 nucleotide sequence: TGTGCCAGAAGCTTTAGTATAGCCGTCCGGGAAAACTCCTACAATGAGCAGTTCTTC. Protein product: CARSFSIAVRENSYNEQFF.

The V and J genes are TRBV5-1 and TRBJ2-5, with 8 bases matching TRBD1. The CDR3 is 14 residues long. Trimming removed 4 bases from V and 4 bases from J; junction bases left unmatched: 6. Germline V gene lookup returns CDR1 SGHRS and CDR2 YFSETQ. Here the CDR3 reads CASSMRTGPETQYF. DNA for the CDR3: TGCGCCAGCAGCATGCGGACAGGGCCAGAGACCCAGTACTTC.

This chain uses TRBV19 with TRBJ1-5; D ambiguous. Trimming removed 6 bases at V and 1 base at J, with 10 bases between. CDR3 length: 14 amino acids. CDR1 is LNHDA, CDR2 SQIVND, per germline (reference sequence). The DNA of the CDR3 is TGTGCCAGTAGATACAGCGAAAGCAATCAGCCCCAGCATTTT. Its translation is CASRYSESNQPQHF.

CDR3 region: CASSHGPEYGYTF. The CDR3 coding sequence is TGTGCCAGCAGCCATGGTCCAGAGTATGGCTACACCTTC. V gene TRBV5-6 combines with J gene TRBJ1-2; D gene uncertain. V lost 4 bases, J lost 5 bases, and 12 bases lay in between. Germline CDR1 reads SGHDT; CDR2 reads YYEEEE. The CDR3 contains 13 residues.

The rearrangement joins TRBV28 to TRBJ1-1; D unclear. The CDR3 is made up of 12 amino acids. Trimming cost V 2 bases and J 7 bases, with 8 bases left between them. Germline CDR1 reads MDHEN; CDR2 reads SYDVKM. In DNA, the CDR3 is TGTGCCAGCAGTTTAGTATACGTTGAAGCTTTCTTT. Translation: CASSLVYVEAFF.